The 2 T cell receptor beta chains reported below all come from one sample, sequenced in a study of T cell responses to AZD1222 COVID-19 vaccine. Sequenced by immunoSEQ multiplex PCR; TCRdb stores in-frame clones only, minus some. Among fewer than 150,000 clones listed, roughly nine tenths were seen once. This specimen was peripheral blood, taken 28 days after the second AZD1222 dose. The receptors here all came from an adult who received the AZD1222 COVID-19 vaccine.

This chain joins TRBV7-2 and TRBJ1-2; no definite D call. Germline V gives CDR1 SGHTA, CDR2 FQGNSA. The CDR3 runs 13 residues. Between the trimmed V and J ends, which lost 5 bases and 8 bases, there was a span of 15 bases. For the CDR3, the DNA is TGTGCCAGCAGCCTCCCATTTTGGACCGGCTACACCTTC. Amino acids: CASSLPFWTGYTF. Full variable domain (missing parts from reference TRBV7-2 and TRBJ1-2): GAGVSQSPSNKVTEKGKDVELRCDPISGHTALYWYRQSLGQGLEFLIYFQGNSAPDKSGLPSDRFSAERTGGSVSTLTIQRTQQEDSAVYLCASSLPFWTGYTFGSGTRLTVV.

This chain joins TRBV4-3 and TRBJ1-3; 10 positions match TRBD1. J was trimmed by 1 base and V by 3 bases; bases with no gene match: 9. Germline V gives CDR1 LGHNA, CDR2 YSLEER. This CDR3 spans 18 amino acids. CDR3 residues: CASSHYTTGGYSGNTIYF. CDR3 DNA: TGCGCCAGCAGCCATTATACGACAGGGGGCTATTCTGGAAACACCATATATTTT.